The 4 T cell receptor beta chains below all came from one sample that was sequenced in a study of cytomegalovirus exposure and HLA in healthy donors (dated by TCRdb to 2017 to 2019). Receptor libraries were prepared by the immunoSEQ multiplex PCR assay. For the multiplex PCR, a mixture combining 60 forward primers for TCR Vbeta segments and 13 reverse primers for TCR Jbeta segments was used. TCRdb retrieved this table from immuneACCESS and kept in-frame rearrangements only. Not all clones are present; in checked studies, unresolved V genes account for under half, and no reason is known for the remainder. In all, the sample holds around 95,000 clones, and approximately 81% of those were seen once. Jointly, the top ten make up about 4% of the sample. Input material: PBMCs. The receptors were sampled from a woman in her thirties or forties in good health and CMV-seropositive.

The J gene is TRBJ1-5, the V gene TRBV19; tentatively, D is TRBD1 (5 bases). Trimming removed 4 bases at V and 6 bases at J, with 19 bases between. Germline V CDR1 and CDR2: LNHDA, SQIVND (reference sequence). This CDR3 has 16 residues. The CDR3 bases are TGTGCCAGTAGTACCTTAGGGCAAAGGGGCAGTCAGCCCCAGCATTTT. Protein: CASSTLGQRGSQPQHF.

This clone was observed a handful of times. Distinct nucleotide sequences in the sample also encode this CDR3. The chain uses TRBV27 and TRBJ2-7, with 8 bases fitting TRBD1. V trimming: 3 bases; J trimming: 4 bases; junction bases outside the gene matches: 2. The CDR3 extends over 13 amino acids. Germline CDR1 and CDR2: MNHEY and SMNVEV (reference sequence). CDR3 in amino acids: CASSFGTGYEQYF. CDR3 in DNA: TGTGCCAGCAGTTTTGGGACAGGATACGAGCAGTACTTC.

This chain connects TRBV2 to TRBJ2-7, with TRBD1 matching 9 bases. CDR1 SNHLY and CDR2 FYNNEI come from the germline V gene. The CDR3 consists of 15 residues. V trimming: 5 bases; J trimming: 1 base; junction bases outside the gene matches: 6. The CDR3: CASSYAGQGSYEQYF. The CDR3 DNA reads as TGTGCCAGCAGTTACGCGGGACAGGGTTCCTACGAGCAGTACTTC.

This rearrangement joins TRBV28 to TRBJ1-5; possible D gene TRBD1, 6 bases. V was shortened by 6 bases and J by 6 bases, with 18 bases between the two germline ends. Germline V gives CDR1 MDHEN, CDR2 SYDVKM. The CDR3 covers 15 residues. The CDR3 sequence: CASRPRTVGLQPQHF. The DNA for the CDR3 is TGTGCCAGCAGGCCCCGGACAGTGGGCCTTCAGCCCCAGCATTTT.